The 6 T cell receptor beta chains below all came from one sample that was sequenced in a study of CXCR3-negative and CXCR3-positive naive CD8 T cells. The libraries of TRB cDNA were prepared using 5' RACE with UMI labels. Each CDR3 protein gets one entry in TCRdb, which reprocessed the 5' RACE reads and gives no DNA. This table holds approximately 39,000 distinct CDR3 sequences. Input material: memory CD8+ T cells from blood. The receptors shown here come from a human donor in good health. Some clones in this sample may be carry-over from other donors' samples.

This sequence joins TRBV29-1 and TRBJ2-5; the TRBD2 assignment by TCRdb is unverifiable without DNA. Germline CDR1 and CDR2: SQVTM and ANQGSEA. This CDR3 contains 12 residues. CDR3 sequence reads: CSVEIVPETQYF.

The chain carries TRBV5-3 and TRBJ2-7; TCRdb lists TRBD2, though no DNA is available to test this call. TRBV5-3 falls under the ORF class, with uncertain function. This CDR3 has 16 amino acids. CDR3 in amino acids: CARSLVTAGRTYEQYF.

This rearrangement joins TRBV12-3 or TRBV12-4 to TRBJ1-2; TCRdb's assignment of TRBD1 cannot be checked, as there is no DNA. CDR3 length: 16 amino acids. The CDR3: CASTFGGGTINYGYTF.

This chain connects TRBV18 to TRBJ2-5. There are 15 residues in the CDR3. Germline V gene sequence: CDR1 KGHSH, CDR2 LQKENI. CDR3 protein: CASSPGQLYQETQYF.

CDR3 sequence reads: CASGSGDTYNEQFF. V gene TRBV6-2 or TRBV6-3 combines with J gene TRBJ2-1; TCRdb's D call of TRBD1 is untestable without DNA. The CDR3 runs to 14 residues. Germline V lookup: CDR1 MNHEY, CDR2 SVGEGT.

The chain has TRBV29-1 and TRBJ2-3; the D gene TCRdb calls, TRBD1, cannot be checked with no DNA. The CDR3 is 15 residues long. Germline loops: CDR1 SQVTM, CDR2 ANQGSEA. This CDR3 is CSVEGHPRGVDTQYF.